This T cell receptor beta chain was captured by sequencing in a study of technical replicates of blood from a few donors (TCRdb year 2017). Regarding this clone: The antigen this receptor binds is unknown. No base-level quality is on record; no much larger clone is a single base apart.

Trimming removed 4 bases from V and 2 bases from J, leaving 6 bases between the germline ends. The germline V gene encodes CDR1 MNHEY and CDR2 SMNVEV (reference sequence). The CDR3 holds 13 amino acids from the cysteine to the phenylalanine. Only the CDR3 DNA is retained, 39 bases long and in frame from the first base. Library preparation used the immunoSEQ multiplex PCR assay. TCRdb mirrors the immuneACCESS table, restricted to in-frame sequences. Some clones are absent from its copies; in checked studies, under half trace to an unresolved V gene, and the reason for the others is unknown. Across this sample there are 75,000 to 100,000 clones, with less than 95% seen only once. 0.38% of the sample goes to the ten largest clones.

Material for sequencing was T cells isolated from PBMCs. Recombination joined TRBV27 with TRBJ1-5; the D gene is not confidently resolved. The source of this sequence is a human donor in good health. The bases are TGTGCCAGCAGTTCAGAGGGCAATCAGCCCCAGCATTTT. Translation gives CASSSEGNQPQHF.